This T cell receptor beta chain was identified during a study of blood T cell repertoires in COVID-19. Study summary: Italy, Spain and the United States were the sources of the convalescent and acute COVID-19 samples. T cells, B-cell-depleted T cells, or PBMCs provided the cDNA or gDNA that served as material.

In the original processing: Quantification of nucleated cells was approximated via reference gene primer amplification. Libraries were prepared by immunoSEQ multiplex PCR; TCRdb keeps only in-frame clonotypes and omits some of them. From that table come the V and J calls and clone size; the DNA was used to work out D and trimming. The sample records around 300,000 clones, 90% being singletons. The Seattle patients, enrolled during active infection, were followed longitudinally. The specimen was peripheral blood. The receptor's source is a woman aged 40 to 49 with COVID-19, enrolled during active disease.

CDR3 region: CASSYSRGTANTEAFF. CDR3 DNA: TGTGCCAGCAGTTACTCGAGGGGGACAGCGAACACTGAAGCTTTCTTT. V gene TRBV6-6 combines with J gene TRBJ1-1; TRBD1 agrees at 7 bases. The CDR3 totals 16 residues. The germline V gene encodes CDR1 MNHNY and CDR2 SVGAGI (reference sequence). V was clipped by 0 bases and J by 1 base; unmatched bases: 5.